Below, one TCR beta chain is given with its context. A read error may explain this, as a much larger clone is one base away. The data stem from a study of CD8+CD57+ T cells in acquired aplastic anemia. The sequenced patients had an expansion of CD8+CD57+ cells seen by flow cytometry. This CDR3 contains 13 residues. V was clipped by 2 bases and J by 8 bases, with 7 bases between them. Germline values: CDR1 MNHEY, CDR2 SMNVEV (reference sequence). Profiling that covered TCR beta VDJ and CDR3 relied on genomic DNA as its template. In TCRdb, the reads were re-called with MiXCR into one record per CDR3 protein. The table shows around 500,000 distinct CDR3 sequences, with approximately 33% occurring only once.

The TCR sequence derives from a human donor with aplastic anemia. V gene TRBV27 combines with J gene TRBJ1-6; D gene uncertain. Sequencing used sorted CD4+, CD8+, or CD8+CD57+ T cells (not recorded which) from PBMCs. CDR3 DNA: TGTGCCAGCAGTTTACAGGCGGATTCACCCCTCCACTTT. This codes for CASSLQADSPLHF.